This T cell receptor beta chain was sequenced for a study of lymphopenia after photon versus proton radiotherapy. Method: immunoSEQ multiplex PCR; TCRdb's copy keeps in-frame clones and lacks some. The table includes around 16,000 clones, roughly nine tenths detected once. The clonotype comes from a woman aged 60-70 years with cholangiocarcinoma. Some clones in this sample may be carry-over from other donors' samples. The material was peripheral blood, obtained from a patient treated with proton-based radiotherapy.

The CDR3 DNA reads TGCGCCAGCCGCCCACCGGGACTAGTCCCCTACGAGCAGTACTTC. Its translation is CASRPPGLVPYEQYF. This rearrangement joins TRBV23-1 to TRBJ2-7; 8 bases are a match to TRBD2. TRBV23-1 has ORF status, its function being uncertain. V shed 8 bases and J 2 bases; nucleotides not matched to a gene: 11. The CDR3 contains 15 residues.